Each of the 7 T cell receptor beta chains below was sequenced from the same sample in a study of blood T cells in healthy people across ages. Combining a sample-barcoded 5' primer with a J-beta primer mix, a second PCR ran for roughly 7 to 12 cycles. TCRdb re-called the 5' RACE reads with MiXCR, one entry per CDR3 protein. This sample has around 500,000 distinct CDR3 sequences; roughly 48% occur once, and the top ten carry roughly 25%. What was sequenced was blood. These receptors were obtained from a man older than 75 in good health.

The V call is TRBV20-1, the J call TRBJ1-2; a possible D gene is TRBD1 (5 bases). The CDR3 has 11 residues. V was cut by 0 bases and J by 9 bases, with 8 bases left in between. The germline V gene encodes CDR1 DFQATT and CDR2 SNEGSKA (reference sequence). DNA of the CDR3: TGCAGTGCTAGAGAGGGGGAGCGCTACACCTTC. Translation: CSAREGERYTF.

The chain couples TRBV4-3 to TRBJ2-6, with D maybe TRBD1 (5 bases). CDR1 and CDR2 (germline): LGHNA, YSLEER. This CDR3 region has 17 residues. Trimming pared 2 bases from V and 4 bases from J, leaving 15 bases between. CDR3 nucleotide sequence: TGCGCCAGCAGCCAATGGCTTTCAGGGTCAGGGGCCAACGTCCTGACTTTC. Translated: CASSQWLSGSGANVLTF.

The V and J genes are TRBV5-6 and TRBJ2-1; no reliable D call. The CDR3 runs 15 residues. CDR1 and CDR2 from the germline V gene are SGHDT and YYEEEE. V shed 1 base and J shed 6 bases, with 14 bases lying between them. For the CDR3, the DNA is TGTGCCAGCAGCTTGTTAATGAACGGGTTCAATGAGCAGTTCTTC. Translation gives CASSLLMNGFNEQFF.

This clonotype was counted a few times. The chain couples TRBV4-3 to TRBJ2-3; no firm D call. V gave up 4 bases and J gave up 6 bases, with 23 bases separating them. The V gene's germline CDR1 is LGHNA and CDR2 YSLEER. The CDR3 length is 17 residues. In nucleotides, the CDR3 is TGCGCCAGCAGCCCCGTGGCCATCCTAGGGATGTGGGATACGCAGTATTTT. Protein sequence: CASSPVAILGMWDTQYF.

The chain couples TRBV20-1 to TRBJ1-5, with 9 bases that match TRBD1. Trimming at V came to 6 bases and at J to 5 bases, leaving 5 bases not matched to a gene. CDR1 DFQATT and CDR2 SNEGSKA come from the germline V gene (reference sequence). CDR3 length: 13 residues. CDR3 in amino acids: CSATRQGDQPQHF. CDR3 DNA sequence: TGCAGTGCAACAAGACAGGGGGATCAGCCCCAGCATTTT.

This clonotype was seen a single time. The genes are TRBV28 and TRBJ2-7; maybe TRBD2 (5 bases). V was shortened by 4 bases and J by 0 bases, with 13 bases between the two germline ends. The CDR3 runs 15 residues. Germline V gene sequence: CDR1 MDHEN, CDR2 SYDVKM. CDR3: CASSSAGGDSYEQYF. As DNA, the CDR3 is TGTGCCAGCAGTTCCGCGGGCGGCGACTCCTACGAGCAGTACTTC.

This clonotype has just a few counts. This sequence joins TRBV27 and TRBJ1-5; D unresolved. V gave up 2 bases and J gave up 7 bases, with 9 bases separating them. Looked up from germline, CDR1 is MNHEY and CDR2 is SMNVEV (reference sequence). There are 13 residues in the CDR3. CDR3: CASSLLGGQPQHF. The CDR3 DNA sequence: TGTGCCAGCAGTTTACTCGGTGGCCAGCCCCAGCATTTT.